This T cell receptor (beta chain) emerged from a study of cytomegalovirus exposure and HLA in healthy donors. The study ran its PCR with 60 Vbeta and 13 Jbeta primers. Assay used: immunoSEQ multiplex PCR; TCRdb lists only in-frame clones, some missing. The table records some 180,000 clones, roughly 85% of them present only once. General observations from the study: Among immune exposure information, only CMV serostatus was available. Prediction of most subjects' HLA-A and HLA-B alleles by TCR beta sequences was reportedly accurate. There were reportedly fewer N-insertions in an Asian-associated ancestry cluster than the roughly 700-donor mean, in a later analysis. Previously analyzed data showed that most TCR beta V segments were productive at a frequency of about 90% or about 30%.

Regarding this clone: The antigen is unknown.

CDR1 is MNHNS and CDR2 is SASEGT in the germline V gene. Germline trimming cut 5 bases from V and 1 base from J; bases unmatched to any gene: 4. CDR3 length: 14 residues. The clonotype comes from a woman younger than 45 in good health and CMV-seropositive. V usage is TRBV6-1 and J usage is TRBJ2-5; 7 bases align to TRBD1. Source material: PBMCs. The CDR3 reads CASSFYRGQETQYF. The CDR3, as DNA: TGTGCCAGCAGTTTCTACAGGGGCCAAGAGACCCAGTACTTC.